A single sample is the source of the 18 T cell receptor beta chains below, sequenced in a study of monozygotic twins with cystic fibrosis. The method was immunoSEQ multiplex PCR; TCRdb's version includes in-frame clones alone and lacks a portion of them. The sample consists of more than 9,500 clones, 75% to 85% of them appearing once. Sequencing was carried out using blood. The receptors come from a man in his late teens or twenties with cystic fibrosis.

The V and J genes are TRBV19 and TRBJ2-1, with 11 bases fitting TRBD2. V trimming: 6 bases; J trimming: 8 bases; junction bases outside the gene matches: 9. Germline-derived CDR1 and CDR2 are LNHDA and SQIVND (reference sequence). This CDR3 region has 15 residues. CDR3 nucleotide sequence: TGTGCCAGTAGCTTTACTAGCGGGAGTGGGTATGAGCAGTTCTTC. Translated, it gives CASSFTSGSGYEQFF.

The rearrangement uses TRBV9 and TRBJ2-3; 7 bases line up with TRBD2. Germline V gene data show CDR1 as SGDLS and CDR2 as YYNGEE. This CDR3 is built from 18 residues. With 0 bases clipped from V and 2 bases from J, the junction kept 12 bases outside the gene matches. The CDR3 spells CASSVGLAVPGITDTQYF. In nucleotides, the CDR3 is TGTGCCAGCAGCGTAGGCCTAGCGGTCCCAGGGATCACAGATACGCAGTATTTT.

The V and J genes are TRBV4-1 and TRBJ2-5; D is possibly TRBD1 or TRBD2 (6 bases each). Germline CDR1 is MGHRA and CDR2 is YSYEKL. The CDR3 contains 16 residues. Trimming left V 5 bases short and J 2 bases short, with 18 bases between. CDR3 residues: CASSDRKGGLQETQYF. The DNA of the CDR3 is TGCGCCAGCAGCGATCGTAAGGGGGGTCTACAAGAGACCCAGTACTTC.

This clone was seen a few times. The chain carries TRBV28 and TRBJ1-5; perhaps TRBD1 as D (5 bases). Trimming shortened V by 6 bases and J by 5 bases, and 14 bases separated the two germline ends. This CDR3 spans 14 amino acids. Germline-derived CDR1 and CDR2 are MDHEN and SYDVKM. The DNA for the CDR3 is TGTGCCAGCAGACCTCCGGGGGAGTATCAGCCCCAGCATTTT. It specifies CASRPPGEYQPQHF.

V usage is TRBV7-9 and J usage is TRBJ1-2; D perhaps matches TRBD1 (5 bases). The CDR3 totals 12 residues. V shed 7 bases and J shed 6 bases, with 12 bases lying between them. The germline CDR1 and CDR2 sequences are SEHNR and FQNEAQ (reference sequence). The CDR3 region is CASISGRDGYTF. CDR3 nucleotides: TGTGCCAGCATCTCCGGCAGGGATGGCTACACCTTC.

The gene calls are TRBV7-9 and TRBJ1-1; D not certain. The CDR3 runs to 12 residues. Between the trimmed V and J ends, which lost 5 bases and 7 bases, there was a span of 11 bases. Looked up from germline, CDR1 is SEHNR and CDR2 is FQNEAQ (reference sequence). The CDR3 DNA follows: TGTGCCAGCAGCCCCCGATTAGATGAAGCTTTCTTT. Translation gives CASSPRLDEAFF.

This rearrangement joins TRBV10-3 to TRBJ2-5, with no clear D. The DNA end lines up better with TRBJ2-7; the J call may be wrong. Germline CDR1 and CDR2: ENHRY and SYGVKD. The CDR3 length is 13 residues. The CDR3 DNA reads as TGTGCCATCAGTGAGACGCAACGGTTCGAGCAGTACTTC. Encoded protein: CAISETQRFEQYF.

This clone was seen once. The chain links TRBV21-1 to TRBJ1-3; the table gives TRBD1 as D, unverified against the DNA. TRBV21-1 is assigned pseudogene status. The CDR3 runs to 14 residues. The CDR3 nucleotides are TGTGCCAGCAGCAAGGACAGGGGGATAAACACCATATATTTT. This translates into CASSKDRGINTIYF.

The chain has TRBV2 and TRBJ2-2; D perhaps matches TRBD2 (6 bases). The CDR3 runs 16 residues. V lost 8 bases, J lost 4 bases, and 20 bases lay in between. Germline-derived CDR1 and CDR2 are SNHLY and FYNNEI. The CDR3, as DNA: TGTGCCAGCGGCGGACAAGGCGGGGTATCCACCGGGGAGCTGTTTTTT. It encodes CASGGQGGVSTGELFF.

The chain recombines TRBV6-4 with TRBJ2-2, with 7 bases that match TRBD2. Germline lookup yields CDR1 MRHNA and CDR2 SNTAGT. The CDR3 consists of 14 residues. With V trimmed by 8 bases and J by 1 base, 4 bases remained unmatched. This CDR3 reads CASSRGVNTGELFF. CDR3 DNA sequence: TGTGCCAGCTCCCGGGGGGTGAACACCGGGGAGCTGTTTTTT.

The V gene is TRBV14, the J gene TRBJ1-4; 9 bases agree with TRBD1. Trimming at V came to 2 bases and at J to 10 bases, leaving 5 bases not matched to a gene. Germline V gene sequence: CDR1 SGHDN, CDR2 FVKESK. This CDR3 region has 14 residues. The CDR3 DNA reads TGTGCCAGCAGCCAATCTAGGGACAGGGCAAAACTGTTTTTT. Protein sequence: CASSQSRDRAKLFF.

V and J are TRBV10-2 and TRBJ2-5; the D gene is possibly TRBD2 (6 bases). This CDR3 has 14 amino acids. Trimming stripped 8 bases from V and 5 bases from J, with 18 bases between. The germline V gene has CDR1 WSHSY and CDR2 SAAADI. This CDR3 reads CASGWSSGGETQYF. The CDR3 bases are TGCGCCAGCGGCTGGAGTAGCGGAGGGGAGACCCAGTACTTC.

This chain connects TRBV6-1 to TRBJ2-3; D possibly matches TRBD1 or TRBD2 (5 bases each). V lost 4 bases and J lost 4, with 12 bases in between. There are 14 residues in the CDR3. Germline CDR1 and CDR2: MNHNS and SASEGT. The CDR3 protein is CASSGYGGPDTQYF. The DNA of the CDR3 is TGTGCCAGCAGTGGATATGGGGGTCCAGATACGCAGTATTTT.

The chain recombines TRBV6-5 with TRBJ2-7, with D possibly matching TRBD1 (6 bases). V dropped 2 bases and J dropped 3 bases, with 8 bases sitting between them. The germline CDR1 and CDR2 sequences are MNHEY and SVGAGI. The CDR3 consists of 13 residues. CDR3 nucleotide sequence: TGTGCCAGCAGTTACGGGGGCTTCTACGAGCAGTACTTC. This encodes CASSYGGFYEQYF.

This chain connects TRBV27 to TRBJ1-1; D remains ambiguous. Germline-derived CDR1 and CDR2 are MNHEY and SMNVEV (reference sequence). Trimming pared 8 bases from V and 2 bases from J, leaving 12 bases between. There are 13 residues in the CDR3. The CDR3 here is CASADSPNTEAFF. CDR3 in DNA: TGTGCCAGCGCAGACTCCCCAAACACTGAAGCTTTCTTT.

The chain couples TRBV28 to TRBJ2-7; the match to TRBD2 covers 8 bases. The V gene's germline CDR1 is MDHEN and CDR2 SYDVKM. V trimming: 5 bases; J trimming: 7 bases; junction bases outside the gene matches: 10. The CDR3 totals 14 residues. The CDR3 loop is CASSPPRGGLEQYF. The CDR3 DNA sequence: TGTGCCAGCAGTCCCCCACGCGGGGGGTTGGAGCAGTACTTC.

This clone occurred a few times. The CDR3 coding sequence is TGTGCCAGTAGTATGGTCAAGGGAAACGGGGAGCTGTTTTTT. It encodes CASSMVKGNGELFF. The chain couples TRBV19 to TRBJ2-2; D is uncertain. Between the trimmed V and J ends, which lost 3 bases and 7 bases, there was a span of 12 bases. This CDR3 comprises 14 residues. Germline assignment: CDR1 LNHDA and CDR2 SQIVND (reference sequence).

The V gene is TRBV7-3, the J gene TRBJ2-3; 11 bases are shared with TRBD2. This CDR3 spans 15 amino acids. CDR1 is SGHTA, CDR2 FQGTGA, per germline. V lost 5 bases, J lost 1 base, and 2 bases stayed unmatched. In DNA form, the CDR3 reads TGTGCCAGCAGCACACTAGCGGGGGGCACAGATACGCAGTATTTT. The encoded protein is CASSTLAGGTDTQYF.